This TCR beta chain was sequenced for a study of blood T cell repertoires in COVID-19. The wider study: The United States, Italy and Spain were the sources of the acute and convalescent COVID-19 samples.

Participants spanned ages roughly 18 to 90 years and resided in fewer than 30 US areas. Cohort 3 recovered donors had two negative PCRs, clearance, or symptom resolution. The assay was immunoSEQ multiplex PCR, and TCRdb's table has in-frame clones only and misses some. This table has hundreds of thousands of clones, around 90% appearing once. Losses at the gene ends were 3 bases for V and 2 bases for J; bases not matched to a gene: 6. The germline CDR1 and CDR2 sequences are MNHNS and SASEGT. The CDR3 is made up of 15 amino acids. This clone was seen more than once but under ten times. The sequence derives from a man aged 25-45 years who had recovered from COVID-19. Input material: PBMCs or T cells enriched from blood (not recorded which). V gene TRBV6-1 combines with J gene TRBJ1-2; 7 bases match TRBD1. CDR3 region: CASSDRTGSNYGYTF. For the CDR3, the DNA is TGTGCCAGCAGTGATCGGACAGGATCCAACTATGGCTACACCTTC.